Listed below are T cell receptor beta chains from one sample, sequenced in a study of blood T cell repertoires in COVID-19. Profiling relied on immunoSEQ multiplex PCR, and the TCRdb table lists in-frame clones only, not all of them. The repertoire includes some 350,000 clones, roughly nine tenths of them detected once, and less than 1.2% sits in the top ten. Sequenced sample: PBMCs or T cells enriched from blood (not recorded which). These TCRs come from a young man who had recovered from COVID-19. The CDR3 runs from the conserved cysteine through the conserved F or W. D genes are given only for firm matches. Clone size is given for some rows only: seen once, a few or many times, or a class if the clone is expanded.

CASSTGTDTQYF,TGTGCCAGTAGTACAGGGACAGATACGCAGTATTTT,TRBV19,NA,NA,TRBJ2-3
CASSHRYGNNEQFF,TGCGCCAGCAGCCACCGATACGGGAACAATGAGCAGTTCTTC,TRBV5-1,NA,NA,TRBJ2-1
CASSLALQGAGYTF,TGTGCCAGCAGCTTAGCCCTCCAGGGGGCTGGCTACACCTTC,TRBV7-9,TRBD1,NA,TRBJ1-2
CASSLSITGHATNEKLFF,TGTGCCAGCAGCCTCTCAATCACGGGACACGCAACTAATGAAAAACTGTTTTTT,TRBV9,NA,NA,TRBJ1-4
CASSDSGGPITDTQYF,TGTGCCAGCAGTGATAGCGGGGGGCCAATCACAGATACGCAGTATTTT,TRBV9,TRBD2,NA,TRBJ2-3
CASSLGGRDTQYF,TGTGCCAGCAGCTTGGGGGGCAGAGATACGCAGTATTTT,TRBV5-5,NA,NA,TRBJ2-3
CASTNSYFYTF,TGTGCCAGCACCAACTCTTATTTTTACACCTTC,TRBV19,NA,once,TRBJ1-2
CASSYLREGEEAFF,TGTGCCAGCAGTTACCTCCGTGAAGGGGAAGAAGCTTTCTTT,TRBV6-5,NA,NA,TRBJ1-1
CASSSGKMDTQYF,TGTGCCAGCAGCTCCGGTAAAATGGATACGCAGTATTTT,TRBV7-3,NA,NA,TRBJ2-3
CASTPGIFGTEAFF,TGTGCCAGCACCCCGGGGATATTCGGGACTGAAGCTTTCTTT,TRBV3-1/TRBV3-2,NA,NA,TRBJ1-1
CASSVTGGDSYNEQFF,TGTGCCAGCAGCGTAACAGGGGGGGACTCCTACAATGAGCAGTTCTTC,TRBV2,NA,NA,TRBJ2-1
CASSPGRDQPQHF,TGTGCCAGCTCACCTGGGAGAGATCAGCCCCAGCATTTT,TRBV18,NA,NA,TRBJ1-5
CATSRRDRANSYEQYF,TGTGCCACCTCGAGGCGGGACAGGGCCAACTCCTACGAGCAGTACTTC,TRBV19,TRBD1,NA,TRBJ2-7
CAISVSGGNQPQHF,TGTGCCATCAGCGTATCAGGGGGCAATCAGCCCCAGCATTTT,TRBV10-3,NA,NA,TRBJ1-5
CASSIIAPVGGGEDQETQYF,TGTGCCAGCAGTATCATAGCGCCAGTGGGCGGGGGGGAAGACCAAGAGACCCAGTACTTC,TRBV27,TRBD2,NA,TRBJ2-5
CASGRGGEQYF,TGTGCCAGCGGCAGGGGTGGGGAGCAGTACTTC,TRBV2,NA,NA,TRBJ2-7
CASSQGATSTDTQYF,TGTGCCAGCAGCCAAGGGGCGACTAGCACAGATACGCAGTATTTT,TRBV7-3,NA,once,TRBJ2-3
CASNGGGYNEQFF,TGTGCCAGCAACGGGGGAGGTTACAATGAGCAGTTCTTC,TRBV7-2,NA,NA,TRBJ2-1
CASSLAGTGSRDGYTF,TGTGCCAGCAGCTTAGCAGGGACAGGGAGCCGCGATGGCTACACCTTC,TRBV11-2,TRBD1,once,TRBJ1-2
CASSPITGLGPYEQYF,TGTGCCAGCAGCCCAATTACAGGGCTTGGGCCCTACGAGCAGTACTTC,TRBV14,NA,few,TRBJ2-7
CASSLRSGENTGELFF,TGTGCCAGCAGCCTCAGGTCCGGGGAGAACACCGGGGAGCTGTTTTTT,TRBV11-3,NA,NA,TRBJ2-2
CASSPPGGAGTGELFF,TGTGCCAGCTCACCACCAGGCGGGGCGGGGACCGGGGAGCTGTTTTTT,TRBV18,NA,NA,TRBJ2-2
CASSSAVANGYTF,TGTGCCAGCAGCTCCGCAGTAGCAAATGGCTACACCTTC,TRBV27,NA,NA,TRBJ1-2
CASSPLDREFSPLHF,TGTGCCAGCTCACCATTGGACAGGGAATTTTCACCCCTCCACTTT,TRBV18,TRBD1,NA,TRBJ1-6
CASSDSPGLKNTGELFF,TGTGCCAGCAGTGACAGTCCGGGACTGAAGAACACCGGGGAGCTGTTTTTT,TRBV6-1,NA,NA,TRBJ2-2
CASSPTSGGAQTLTSSF,TGCGCCAGCAGCCCGACTAGCGGGGGGGCCCAAACCCTTACTTCTTCCTTC,TRBV4-1,TRBD2,NA,TRBJ2-7
CASSFGVSGANVLTF,TGTGCCAGCAGCTTCGGGGTCTCTGGGGCCAACGTCCTGACTTTC,TRBV7-2,NA,NA,TRBJ2-6
CASSWGGRYEQYF,TGTGCCAGCAGTTGGGGGGGCCGCTACGAGCAGTACTTC,TRBV28,NA,few,TRBJ2-7
CASSLTAPRPGNTIYF,TGTGCCAGCAGCTTGACTGCCCCGCGGCCTGGAAACACCATATATTTT,TRBV7-2,NA,NA,TRBJ1-3
CASSPGQGTYNEQFF,TGCGCCAGCAGCCCCGGACAGGGGACCTACAATGAGCAGTTCTTC,TRBV4-1,TRBD1,NA,TRBJ2-1
CASSTGTGQPQHF,TGTGCCAGCAGCACAGGGACAGGCCAGCCCCAGCATTTT,TRBV7-2,TRBD1,NA,TRBJ1-5
CASRVVDRGSNQPQHF,TGTGCCAGTAGGGTTGTGGACAGGGGCAGCAATCAGCCCCAGCATTTT,TRBV19,TRBD1,once,TRBJ1-5
CASSAPGQWGEQYF,TGCGCCAGCAGCGCCCCGGGACAGTGGGGCGAGCAGTACTTC,TRBV5-1,TRBD1,NA,TRBJ2-7
CASSRSSGANVLTF,TGTGCCAGCAGCCGGAGCTCTGGGGCCAACGTCCTGACTTTC,TRBV3-1/TRBV3-2,NA,NA,TRBJ2-6
CSVGQVGGYTF,TGCAGCGTTGGACAGGTGGGAGGCTACACCTTC,TRBV29-1,NA,NA,TRBJ1-2
CATQAGSGQPQHF,TGTGCCACCCAAGCCGGGTCCGGTCAGCCCCAGCATTTT,TRBV24-1,NA,NA,TRBJ1-5
CASSPSNYGYTF,TGTGCCAGCAGTCCCTCGAACTATGGCTACACCTTC,TRBV12-3/TRBV12-4,NA,NA,TRBJ1-2
CASSEGGSDEAFF,TGTGCCAGCAGTGAAGGCGGCAGCGATGAAGCTTTCTTT,TRBV2,NA,NA,TRBJ1-1
CASRGRNTGELFF,TGTGCCAGCAGGGGGCGGAACACCGGGGAGCTGTTTTTT,TRBV19,TRBD1,NA,TRBJ2-2
CASSSQTVGTEAFF,TGCGCCAGCAGCTCGCAGACAGTCGGTACTGAAGCTTTCTTT,TRBV5-1,NA,NA,TRBJ1-1